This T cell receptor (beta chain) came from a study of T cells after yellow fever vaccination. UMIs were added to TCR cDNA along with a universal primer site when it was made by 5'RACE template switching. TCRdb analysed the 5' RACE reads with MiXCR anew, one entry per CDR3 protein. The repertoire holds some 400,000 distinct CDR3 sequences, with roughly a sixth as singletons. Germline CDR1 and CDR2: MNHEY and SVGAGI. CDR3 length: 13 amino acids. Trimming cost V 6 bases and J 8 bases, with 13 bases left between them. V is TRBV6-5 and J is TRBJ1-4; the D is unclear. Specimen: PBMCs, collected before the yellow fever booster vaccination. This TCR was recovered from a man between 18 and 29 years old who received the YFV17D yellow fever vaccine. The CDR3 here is CASSRTVEEKLFF. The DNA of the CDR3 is TGTGCCAGCAGCCGGACGGTCGAAGAAAAACTGTTTTTT.